The 3 T cell receptor beta chains below were found in one sample sequenced in a study of human T cells and chemical hapten exposure. Noted time point: patch test 1, 2 weeks after DPC sensitization. Indicated treatment: therapeutic diphenylcyclopropenone sensitization with weekly scalp DPC. TCRdb re-called the RACE reads with MiXCR, one entry per CDR3 protein. The table has some 180,000 distinct CDR3 sequences, about 22% seen once. Sequenced material: whole blood, taken in connection with sensitization to the hapten diphenylcyclopropenone (DPC). The source of these receptors is a woman in her fifties or sixties with alopecia areata. Some clones in this sample may be carry-over from other donors' samples.

The chain links TRBV29-1 to TRBJ2-7, with D maybe TRBD2 (5 bases). CDR1 is SQVTM, CDR2 ANQGSEA, per germline. The CDR3 is made up of 14 amino acids. Trimming removed 4 bases from V and 1 base from J, with 14 bases in between. The CDR3 reads CSVVMWERSYEQYF. The CDR3 region has the DNA TGCAGCGTTGTTATGTGGGAGAGGTCCTACGAGCAGTACTTC.

This clonotype was found a few times. This chain connects TRBV5-1 to TRBJ2-1; weak D call: TRBD2 (6 bases). This CDR3 contains 13 residues. CDR1 is SGHRS, CDR2 YFSETQ, per germline. V gave up 4 bases and J gave up 16 bases, with 21 bases separating them. CDR3 loop: CASSGGLPFGYFF. The CDR3 DNA reads TGCGCCAGCAGCGGGGGACTTCCCTTCGGGTATTTCTTC.

The genes are TRBV20-1 and TRBJ2-7; D remains unclear. The CDR3 is 12 residues long. Germline values: CDR1 DFQATT, CDR2 SNEGSKA (reference sequence). The V gene lost 6 bases and the J gene lost 0 bases, with 9 bases spanning the gap. CDR3 residues: CSAPDRSYEQYF. The CDR3 DNA reads as TGCAGTGCACCAGACCGCTCCTACGAGCAGTACTTC.